This T cell receptor beta chain was captured by sequencing in a study of blood T cell repertoires in COVID-19. For the study at large: The cDNA or gDNA used as material had been derived from T cells, B-cell-depleted T cells, or PBMCs.

Using immunoSEQ multiplex PCR, the repertoire was profiled, and TCRdb retains in-frame clones only, with some absent. The data contain around 68,000 clones, approximately 79% of them singletons. The CDR3 has 17 residues. V and J are TRBV7-5 and TRBJ1-5; the D call in the table, TRBD1, was not verified against the DNA. TRBV7-5 is a recognized pseudogene. Sequenced material: peripheral blood. This sequence was found in a man aged 80 or over with active COVID-19. The CDR3 region has the DNA TGTGCCAGAAGCTCACGGGCAGGGGGAAGACGCAATCAGCCCCAGCATTTT. This codes for CARSSRAGGRRNQPQHF.